This is a list of T cell receptor beta chains from one sample in a study of blood T cell repertoires in COVID-19. TCRdb's copy holds only in-frame clones and misses some; the assay was immunoSEQ multiplex PCR. The table lists some 360,000 clones, more than 70% of them singletons, with 3% to 4% in the top ten. The sample was peripheral blood. The receptors here all came from a woman aged 60 to 75 with COVID-19, enrolled during active disease. Each CDR3 is given with its conserved first and last residue. The D gene is left open where the match is weak. A clone size is listed for some rows: how often the clone was seen (once, few, many), or a class if it is expanded.

V gene	clone size	D gene	J gene	CDR3 protein	CDR3 DNA
TRBV2	once	.	TRBJ1-5	CASRRDGNQPQHF	TGTGCCAGCAGGAGAGATGGCAATCAGCCCCAGCATTTT
TRBV2	.	TRBD2	TRBJ2-7	CASSERLAGSSSYEQYF	TGTGCCAGCAGTGAACGACTAGCGGGGTCGAGCTCCTACGAGCAGTACTTC
TRBV10-1	.	TRBD1	TRBJ2-1	CASSDRGTGTGNEQFF	TGCGCCAGCTCAGACAGGGGAACGGGTACGGGCAATGAGCAGTTCTTC
TRBV19	.	TRBD1	TRBJ1-3	CASSPGDSSSGNTIYF	TGTGCCAGTAGTCCCGGGGACAGTAGCTCTGGAAACACCATATATTTT
TRBV11-2	once	.	TRBJ2-7	CASSLDGAGSYEQYF	TGTGCCAGCAGCTTAGATGGAGCCGGTTCCTACGAGCAGTACTTC
TRBV9	.	TRBD1	TRBJ1-2	CASSISGTGTGYTF	TGTGCCAGCAGCATCTCCGGGACAGGGACCGGCTACACCTTC
TRBV6-5	.	.	TRBJ1-4	CASDLQGTNEKLFF	TGTGCCAGCGATCTACAGGGAACTAATGAAAAACTGTTTTTT
TRBV5-1	.	.	TRBJ2-1	CASSLEASANNEQFF	TGCGCCAGCAGCTTGGAGGCTAGCGCGAACAATGAGCAGTTCTTC
TRBV7-2	.	TRBD1	TRBJ2-3	CASSPETGLTDTQYF	TGTGCCAGCAGCCCAGAGACAGGGCTCACAGATACGCAGTATTTT
TRBV7-9	.	TRBD1	TRBJ1-1	CASSQGQGHTEAFF	TGTGCCAGCAGCCAAGGACAGGGGCACACTGAAGCTTTCTTT
TRBV6-5	.	.	TRBJ1-6	CASSTGYWGSPLHF	TGTGCCAGCAGCACGGGGTACTGGGGATCACCCCTCCACTTT
TRBV21-1	.	.	TRBJ2-3	CANTGLPLITDTQYF	TGTGCCAATACTGGTTTACCCCTTATCACAGATACGCAGTATTTT
TRBV2	few	.	TRBJ1-3	CASSEQGNTIYF	TGTGCCAGCAGTGAACAGGGAAACACCATATATTTT
TRBV5-1	.	.	TRBJ2-7	CASSSRGGEQYF	TGCGCCAGCAGCTCCCGTGGAGGCGAGCAGTACTTC
TRBV5-6	.	.	TRBJ1-6	CASSWWSTSYNSPLHF	TGTGCCAGCAGCTGGTGGTCTACCTCCTATAATTCACCCCTCCACTTT
TRBV5-1	.	TRBD2	TRBJ2-3	CASSLRGTSGNTGTDTQYF	TGCGCCAGCAGCTTGCGAGGGACTAGCGGGAATACGGGCACAGATACGCAGTATTTT
TRBV24-1	.	TRBD2	TRBJ2-3	CATSDLPRGGSTDTQYF	TGTGCCACCAGTGATTTGCCCCGCGGGGGGAGTACAGATACGCAGTATTTT